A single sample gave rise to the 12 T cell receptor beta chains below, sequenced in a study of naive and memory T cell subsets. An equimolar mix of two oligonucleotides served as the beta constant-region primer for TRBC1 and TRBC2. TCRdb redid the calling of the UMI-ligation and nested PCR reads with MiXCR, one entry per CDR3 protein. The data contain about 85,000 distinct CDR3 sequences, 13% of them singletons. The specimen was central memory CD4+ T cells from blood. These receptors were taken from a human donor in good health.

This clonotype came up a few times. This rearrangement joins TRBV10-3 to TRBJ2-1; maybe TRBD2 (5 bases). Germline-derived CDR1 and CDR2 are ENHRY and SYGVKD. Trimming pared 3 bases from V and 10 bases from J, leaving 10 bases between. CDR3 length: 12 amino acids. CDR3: CAISDLTGEQFF. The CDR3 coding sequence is TGTGCCATCAGTGACTTGACGGGAGAGCAGTTCTTC.

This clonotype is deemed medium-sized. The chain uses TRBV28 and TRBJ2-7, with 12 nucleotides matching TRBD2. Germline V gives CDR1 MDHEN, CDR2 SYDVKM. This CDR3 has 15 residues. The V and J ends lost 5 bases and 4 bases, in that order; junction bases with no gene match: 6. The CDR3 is CASSTLAGGVYEQYF. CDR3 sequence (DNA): TGTGCCAGCAGTACGCTAGCGGGAGGGGTTTACGAGCAGTACTTC.

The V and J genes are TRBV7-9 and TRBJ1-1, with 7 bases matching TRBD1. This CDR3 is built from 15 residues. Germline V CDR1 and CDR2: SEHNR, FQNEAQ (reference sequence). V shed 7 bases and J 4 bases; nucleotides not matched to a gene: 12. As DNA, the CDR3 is TGTGCCAGCATCCGATCCGCAGGGGGGACCACTGAAGCTTTCTTT. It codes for CASIRSAGGTTEAFF. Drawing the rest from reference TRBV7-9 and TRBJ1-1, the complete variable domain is DTGVSQNPRHKITKRGQNVTFRCDPISEHNRLYWYRQTLGQGPEFLTYFQNEAQLEKSRLLSDRFSAERPKGSFSTLEIQRTEQGDSAMYLCASIRSAGGTTEAFFGQGTRLTVV.

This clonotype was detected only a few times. The CDR3 sequence: CSARDEDKFYEQYF. DNA for the CDR3: TGCAGTGCTAGAGATGAAGACAAGTTCTACGAGCAGTACTTC. The rearrangement links TRBV20-1 to TRBJ2-7; unclear D gene. Germline CDR1 is DFQATT and CDR2 is SNEGSKA (reference sequence). Trimming shortened V by 0 bases and J by 3 bases, and 12 bases separated the two germline ends. The CDR3 covers 14 residues.

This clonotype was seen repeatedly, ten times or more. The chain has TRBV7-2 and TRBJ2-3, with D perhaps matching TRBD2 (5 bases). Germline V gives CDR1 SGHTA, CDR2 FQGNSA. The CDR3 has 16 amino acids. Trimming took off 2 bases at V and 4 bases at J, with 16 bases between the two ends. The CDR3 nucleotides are TGTGCCAGCAGCTTACTGGGAGTCAAGGTTGCAGATACGCAGTATTTT. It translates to CASSLLGVKVADTQYF.

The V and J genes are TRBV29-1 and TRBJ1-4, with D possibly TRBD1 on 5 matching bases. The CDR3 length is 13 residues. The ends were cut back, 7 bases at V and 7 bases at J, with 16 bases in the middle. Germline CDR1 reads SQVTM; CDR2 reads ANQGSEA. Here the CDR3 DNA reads TGCAGCGCCCAGAGGGGCGTGGGTGAAAAACTGTTTTTT. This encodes CSAQRGVGEKLFF.

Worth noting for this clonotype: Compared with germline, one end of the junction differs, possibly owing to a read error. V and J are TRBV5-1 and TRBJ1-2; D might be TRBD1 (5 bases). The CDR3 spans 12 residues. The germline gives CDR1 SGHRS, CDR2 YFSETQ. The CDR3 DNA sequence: TGCGTCAGCAGCGGGGACGACTATGGCTACACCTTC. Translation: CVSSGDDYGYTF.

The DNA for the CDR3 is TGCAGTGCTAGAGATCCCCCAGGCTACGAGCAGTACTTC. Amino acid sequence: CSARDPPGYEQYF. The V and J genes are TRBV20-1 and TRBJ2-7; D is ambiguous. V gave up 0 bases and J gave up 3 bases, with 9 bases separating them. The CDR3 is 13 residues long. Germline CDR1 and CDR2: DFQATT and SNEGSKA (reference sequence).

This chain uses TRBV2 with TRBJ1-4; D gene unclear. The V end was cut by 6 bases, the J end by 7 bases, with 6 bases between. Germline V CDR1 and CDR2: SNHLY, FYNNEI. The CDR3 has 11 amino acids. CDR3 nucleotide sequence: TGTGCCAGCAGGGCGGTTGAAAAACTGTTTTTT. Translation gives CASRAVEKLFF.

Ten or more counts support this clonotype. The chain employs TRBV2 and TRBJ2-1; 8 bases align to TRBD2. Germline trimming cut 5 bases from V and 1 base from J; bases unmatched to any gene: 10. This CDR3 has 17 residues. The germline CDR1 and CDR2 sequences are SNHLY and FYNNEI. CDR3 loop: CASSPSGPGGSYNEQFF. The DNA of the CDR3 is TGTGCCAGCAGTCCTAGCGGGCCCGGAGGATCCTACAATGAGCAGTTCTTC.

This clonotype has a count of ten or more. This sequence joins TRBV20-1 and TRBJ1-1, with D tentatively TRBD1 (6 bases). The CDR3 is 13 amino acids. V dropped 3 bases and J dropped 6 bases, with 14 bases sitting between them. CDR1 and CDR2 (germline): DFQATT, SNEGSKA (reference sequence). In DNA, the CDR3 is TGCAGTGCTAGTATGGGACAAGGCGCTGAAGCTTTCTTT. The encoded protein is CSASMGQGAEAFF.

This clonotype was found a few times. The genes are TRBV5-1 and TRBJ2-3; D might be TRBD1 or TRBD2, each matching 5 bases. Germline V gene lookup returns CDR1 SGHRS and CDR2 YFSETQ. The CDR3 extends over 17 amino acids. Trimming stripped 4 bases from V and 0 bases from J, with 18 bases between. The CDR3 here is CASSPEVGDGSTDTQYF. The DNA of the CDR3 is TGCGCCAGCAGCCCCGAGGTCGGGGACGGTAGCACAGATACGCAGTATTTT.